What follows are 13 T cell receptor beta chains derived from one specimen sequenced in a study of control samples from healthy donors and cancer patients. TCRdb's table, derived via immunoSEQ multiplex PCR, lists solely in-frame clones and lacks some. Among about 48,000 clones, over 90% were seen once, and the ten largest hold about 25%. The sample was PBMCs. These TCRs come from a woman aged 50 to 60 with head and neck cancer.

The chain combines TRBV2 with TRBJ2-6; 8 nucleotides match TRBD1. Germline CDR1 is SNHLY and CDR2 is FYNNEI. The CDR3 consists of 17 residues. V dropped 4 bases and J dropped 1; count of bases not matched to a gene: 6. CDR3 region: CASSGRQGASGANVLTF. The CDR3 DNA reads as TGTGCCAGCAGTGGAAGGCAGGGGGCTTCTGGGGCCAACGTCCTGACTTTC.

A few counts support this clone. The chain employs TRBV28 and TRBJ1-4, with TRBD1 identical over 8 bases. This CDR3 is built from 17 residues. The V segment lost 5 bases and the J segment 7 bases; nucleotides outside the gene matches: 15. Germline V gene data show CDR1 as MDHEN and CDR2 as SYDVKM. The CDR3 is CASSPALLDRGSEKLFF. The CDR3 DNA is TGTGCCAGCAGTCCCGCCCTCCTAGACAGGGGAAGTGAAAAACTGTTTTTT.

This chain links TRBV7-2 with TRBJ2-5; tentative D call: TRBD2 (5 bases). Per the germline V gene, CDR1 is SGHTA and CDR2 is FQGNSA. Trimming stripped 5 bases from V and 5 bases from J, with 21 bases between. The CDR3 length is 16 residues. The chain's CDR3 is CASSPRTARRGETQYF. The CDR3, as DNA: TGTGCCAGCAGCCCGCGGACCGCCCGCCGAGGGGAGACCCAGTACTTC.

The CDR3 protein is CASSGRGQGNYEQYF. Here the CDR3 DNA reads TGTGCCAGCAGCGGACGGGGACAGGGAAACTACGAGCAGTACTTC. This chain uses TRBV9 with TRBJ2-7, with 9 bases identical to TRBD1. The CDR3 covers 15 residues. Germline CDR1 reads SGDLS; CDR2 reads YYNGEE. The V and J ends lost 3 bases and 3 bases, in that order; junction bases with no gene match: 7.

This clone was found once. The chain carries TRBV15 and TRBJ2-1; the match to TRBD2 covers 12 bases. The CDR3 extends over 17 amino acids. Germline V gene data show CDR1 as LNHNV and CDR2 as YYDKDF (reference sequence). The J segment lost 4 bases and the V segment lost 5 bases, leaving 9 bases of the junction unmatched. The CDR3 DNA is TGTGCCACCAGCCCGCGACTAGCGGGAGTGGTTTACAATGAGCAGTTCTTC. It encodes CATSPRLAGVVYNEQFF.

This sequence joins TRBV6-5 and TRBJ2-2; maybe TRBD1 (5 bases). Trimming stripped 6 bases from V and 6 bases from J, with 14 bases between. Germline V CDR1 and CDR2: MNHEY, SVGAGI. This CDR3 contains 14 residues. The CDR3 sequence: CASRAGSQSGELFF. The CDR3 DNA sequence: TGTGCCAGCAGGGCAGGGTCGCAATCCGGGGAGCTGTTTTTT.

This clone was seen once. V usage is TRBV5-1 and J usage is TRBJ1-2; D gene uncertain. The ends were cut back, 0 bases at V and 4 bases at J, with 13 bases in the middle. This CDR3 has 15 residues. Germline CDR1 SGHRS, CDR2 YFSETQ. The CDR3 spells CASSLGNYGPYGYTF. The CDR3 region has the DNA TGCGCCAGCAGCTTGGGGAACTACGGCCCCTATGGCTACACCTTC.

The chain links TRBV27 to TRBJ2-5; unclear D gene. This CDR3 has 13 amino acids. Trimming took 2 bases from V and 5 from J, leaving 9 bases between them. Germline V gene sequence: CDR1 MNHEY, CDR2 SMNVEV (reference sequence). CDR3 in amino acids: CASSLRAPETQYF. The DNA of the CDR3 is TGTGCCAGCAGTTTAAGAGCGCCGGAGACCCAGTACTTC.

This clone is a singleton in its sample. The rearrangement uses TRBV6-5 and TRBJ2-2; the D is unclear. The V and J ends lost 4 bases and 3 bases respectively, with 9 bases between them. The CDR3 covers 14 residues. Germline V gene sequence: CDR1 MNHEY, CDR2 SVGAGI. Here the CDR3 DNA reads TGTGCCAGCAGTTGGGGTCTGTACACCGGGGAGCTGTTTTTT. Amino acid sequence: CASSWGLYTGELFF.

The chain couples TRBV2 to TRBJ2-5; 13 bases map to TRBD2. Germline CDR1 is SNHLY and CDR2 is FYNNEI. Losses at the gene ends were 4 bases for V and 2 bases for J; bases not matched to a gene: 4. The CDR3 contains 16 residues. The CDR3 loop is CASSVLAGGRQETQYF. CDR3 DNA sequence: TGTGCCAGCAGTGTACTAGCGGGGGGGCGACAAGAGACCCAGTACTTC.

The chain joins TRBV9 to TRBJ2-2; TRBD1 agrees at 8 bases. Germline trimming cut 3 bases from V and 3 bases from J; bases unmatched to any gene: 4. Per germline, CDR1 SGDLS and CDR2 YYNGEE. The CDR3 runs 15 residues. The CDR3 here is CASSGRGQDTGELFF. CDR3 in DNA: TGTGCCAGCAGCGGCAGGGGGCAGGACACCGGGGAGCTGTTTTTT.

This chain connects TRBV18 to TRBJ2-7; D gene uncertain. Trimming took 2 bases from V and 1 from J, leaving 6 bases between them. Germline V gene sequence: CDR1 KGHSH, CDR2 LQKENI. The CDR3 is 13 amino acids. CDR3 DNA: TGTGCCAGCTCACCATCGGTATCCTACGAGCAGTACTTC. It translates to CASSPSVSYEQYF.

V and J are TRBV5-4 and TRBJ1-2, with D unclear. CDR1 and CDR2 from the germline V gene are SGHNT and YYREEE (reference sequence). The length of the CDR3 is 11 residues. With 5 bases removed from V and 6 bases from J, the gap between germline ends came to 8 bases. This CDR3 is CASRFDHGYTF. The CDR3 DNA reads TGTGCCAGCAGGTTTGATCATGGCTACACCTTC.